This TCR beta chain was sequenced during a study of blood T cell repertoires in COVID-19. For the study at large: Researchers got acute and convalescent COVID-19 samples from the United States, Italy and Spain. T cells, B-cell-depleted T cells, or PBMCs provided the cDNA or gDNA that served as material.

The CDR3 length is 14 residues. Germline loops: CDR1 MNHEY, CDR2 SMNVEV (reference sequence). Trimming took 3 bases from V and 8 from J, leaving 13 bases between them. Under the authors' procedure: For nucleated cells, counts were estimated from reference gene primer amplification. Generated by immunoSEQ multiplex PCR, the TCRdb table keeps only in-frame clones and is missing some. V and J calls and clone size come straight from that table; D and trimming were deduced from the DNA. This sample has about 70,000 clones, with about 90% found just once. The material sequenced was peripheral blood. This rearrangement joins TRBV27 to TRBJ1-4; D perhaps matches TRBD1 (6 bases). The TCR comes from a human donor in a cohort sampled during active COVID-19. The CDR3 spells CASSFRQGREKLFF. CDR3 in DNA: TGTGCCAGCAGTTTCAGGCAGGGGCGAGAAAAACTGTTTTTT.